The rows below give T cell receptor beta chains drawn from one sample of a study of blood T cell repertoires in COVID-19. The method was immunoSEQ multiplex PCR; TCRdb's version includes in-frame clones alone and lacks a portion of them. The data contain about 270,000 clones, 80% to 90% of them singletons. Specimen: PBMCs or T cells enriched from blood (not recorded which). The receptor source for this set is a man aged 18-30 years who had recovered from COVID-19. CDR3s include the opening cysteine and the closing phenylalanine or tryptophan. The size field is filled for only some rows; it gives once, few, many or a size class.

CDR3aa | j_gene | v_gene | abundance
CASSLAFRATDYGYTF | TRBJ1-2 | TRBV7-8 | NA
CASSVAGTSGRESYNEQFF | TRBJ2-1 | TRBV9 | NA
CASSTADRVLNLNTEAFF | TRBJ1-1 | TRBV19 | NA
CASTQGQFTGELFF | TRBJ2-2 | TRBV3-1/TRBV3-2 | NA
CATSRGDSGGLGQFF | TRBJ2-1 | TRBV15 | NA
CASSPGMGSVPAFF | TRBJ1-1 | TRBV5-1 | NA
CASSSPEIYEQYF | TRBJ2-7 | TRBV28 | NA
CASIDREAFF | TRBJ1-1 | TRBV2 | few
CASSLGISGSYNEQFF | TRBJ2-1 | TRBV5-6 | NA
CASGLALTSGVNTGELFF | TRBJ2-2 | TRBV12-5 | few
CASSLWTGRIDYGYTF | TRBJ1-2 | TRBV5-6 | NA
CASSYPGLAGGPNSYEQYF | TRBJ2-7 | TRBV7-9 | NA
CASRFTAGQPQHF | TRBJ1-5 | TRBV12-3/TRBV12-4 | NA
CASSRRDSPMWEQYF | TRBJ2-7 | TRBV7-6 | NA
CASSFPDRVRSVMETQYF | TRBJ2-5 | TRBV7-9 | once
CASSSYGGTSTDTQYF | TRBJ2-3 | TRBV28 | NA
CASSIIQGTYGYTF | TRBJ1-2 | TRBV19 | few
CASSIIGGKEKLFF | TRBJ1-4 | TRBV19 | NA
CASSLGLDYTDTQYF | TRBJ2-3 | TRBV5-1 | NA
CASSPSRASGVQETQYF | TRBJ2-5 | TRBV3-1/TRBV3-2 | NA
CASSLLGTRTEAFF | TRBJ1-1 | TRBV28 | NA
CASSQVSGNTEAFF | TRBJ1-1 | TRBV3-1/TRBV3-2 | NA
CASSQGISTDTQYF | TRBJ2-3 | TRBV3-1/TRBV3-2 | NA
CAWSADRGNTEAFF | TRBJ1-1 | TRBV30 | once
CASSQERVSYEQYF | TRBJ2-7 | TRBV4-2 | NA
CASSLGLAGAGELFF | TRBJ2-2 | TRBV5-1 | NA
CASSPGGWGLNTEAFF | TRBJ1-1 | TRBV18 | NA
CASTRAGASSYEQYF | TRBJ2-7 | TRBV25-1 | NA
CASSQQDRGGSPLHF | TRBJ1-6 | TRBV3-1/TRBV3-2 | NA
CASSLRNPGQGITGYTF | TRBJ1-2 | TRBV27 | NA
CASSTSGGISGELFF | TRBJ2-2 | TRBV6-2/TRBV6-3 | NA
CASSPTGEANTGELFF | TRBJ2-2 | TRBV6-4 | NA
CASSSGLAPNTIYF | TRBJ1-3 | TRBV27 | NA
CASSQERAVLNTIYF | TRBJ1-3 | TRBV4-2 | NA
CASRLYGQAATEAFF | TRBJ1-1 | TRBV2 | NA
CASSFLEDTDTQYF | TRBJ2-3 | TRBV27 | NA
CAWSVLGGREKLFF | TRBJ1-4 | TRBV30 | NA
CASSRIGGGNTEAFF | TRBJ1-1 | TRBV6-5 | NA
CASSGLAGGSGELFF | TRBJ2-2 | TRBV10-2 | once
CASSPNTDYGYTF | TRBJ1-2 | TRBV18 | NA
CASRGWGGSNYGYTF | TRBJ1-2 | TRBV27 | NA
CASSARRMGLTEAFF | TRBJ1-1 | TRBV5-6 | NA
CASSPLPGGPQETQYF | TRBJ2-5 | TRBV5-4 | NA
CASSLGDSSFYGYTF | TRBJ1-2 | TRBV27 | NA
CASSLGPQQGNTEAFF | TRBJ1-1 | TRBV5-1 | NA
CASSLGVSSGISADTQYF | TRBJ2-3 | TRBV7-9 | once
CASSFRSEQFF | TRBJ2-1 | TRBV28 | NA
CASSLDSGTRANYGYTF | TRBJ1-2 | TRBV7-2 | NA
CAISLAGGQGEQFF | TRBJ2-1 | TRBV10-3 | NA
CASSRQGTGATNQPQHF | TRBJ1-5 | TRBV4-1 | once
CASSHSFGTEAFF | TRBJ1-1 | TRBV5-1 | once
CAWSGADRGLNYGYTF | TRBJ1-2 | TRBV30 | once
CASSIAGVTDTQYF | TRBJ2-3 | TRBV19 | NA
CASSLKSGTGSYGYTF | TRBJ1-2 | TRBV19 | NA
CASSSGQYNEQFF | TRBJ2-1 | TRBV12-3/TRBV12-4 | once
CASSLAGRGNEKLFF | TRBJ1-4 | TRBV5-1 | NA
CAWTRGDELFF | TRBJ1-4 | TRBV30 | few
CASSTALWQGFHEQYF | TRBJ2-7 | TRBV2 | many
CASSTPQGSGNTIYF | TRBJ1-3 | TRBV6-6 | NA
CASSILAESNNEQFF | TRBJ2-1 | TRBV28 | NA